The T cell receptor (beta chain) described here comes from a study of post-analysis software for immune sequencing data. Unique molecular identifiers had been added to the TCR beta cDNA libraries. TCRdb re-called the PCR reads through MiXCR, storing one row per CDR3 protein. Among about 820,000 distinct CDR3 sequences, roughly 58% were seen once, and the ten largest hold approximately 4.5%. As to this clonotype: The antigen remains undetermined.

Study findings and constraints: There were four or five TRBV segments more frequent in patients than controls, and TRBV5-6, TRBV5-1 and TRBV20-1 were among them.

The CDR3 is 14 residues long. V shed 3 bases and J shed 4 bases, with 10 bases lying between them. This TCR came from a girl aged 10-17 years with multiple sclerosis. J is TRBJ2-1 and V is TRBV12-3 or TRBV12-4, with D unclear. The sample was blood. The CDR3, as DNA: TGTGCCAGCAGTTTCGGGCTAGAATACAATGAGCAGTTCTTC. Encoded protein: CASSFGLEYNEQFF.